These 28 T cell receptor beta chains were all obtained from the same sample, sequenced in a study of neurological immune-mediated disorders. Using its own MiXCR run on the 5' RACE reads, TCRdb lists one record per CDR3 protein. The table has 35,000 or so distinct CDR3 sequences, 10% seen once. The specimen was PBMCs. These TCRs come from a woman aged 25 to 45 with HTLV-1-associated myelopathy (HAM/TSP).

This clonotype was seen repeatedly, ten times or more. The gene calls are TRBV7-2 and TRBJ1-3; perhaps TRBD1 as D (5 bases). From germline, CDR1 is SGHTA and CDR2 FQGNSA. The CDR3 totals 13 residues. Trimming removed 5 bases from V and 2 bases from J, with 7 bases in between. CDR3 region: CASSKGTGNTIYF. CDR3 nucleotides: TGTGCCAGCAGCAAGGGGACTGGAAACACCATATATTTT.

The chain employs TRBV7-3 and TRBJ2-4; 9 bases fit TRBD2. Germline V lookup: CDR1 SGHTA, CDR2 FQGTGA. The CDR3 has 16 residues. Germline trimming cut 5 bases from V and 0 bases from J; bases unmatched to any gene: 5. In DNA form, the CDR3 reads TGTGCCAGCAGCCGCGAGCGGGGGGTAGCCAAAAACATTCAGTACTTC. Its protein product is CASSRERGVAKNIQYF.

Concerning this clonotype itself: The DNA is left out, because the CDR3 cannot be placed on it with certainty; the CDR3 is given as TCRdb lists it. This chain joins TRBV5-1 and TRBJ2-1; TRBD2 is the table's D call and was not checked against the DNA. Germline V gene data show CDR1 as SGHRS and CDR2 as YFSETQ. The CDR3 spans 22 residues, counting both ends. CDR3 loop: CASSFYICSARDPLAGVREQFF.

This clonotype was counted many times. The chain has TRBV5-1 and TRBJ1-2, with a weak D call TRBD1 (5 bases). V was clipped by 1 base and J by 6 bases, with 13 bases between them. The CDR3 is 14 amino acids. Germline CDR1 and CDR2: SGHRS and YFSETQ. For the CDR3, the DNA is TGCGCCAGCAGCTTGTCCAGGGTGGATCATGGCTACACCTTC. Protein product: CASSLSRVDHGYTF.

This clonotype was detected many times. J is TRBJ2-1 and V is TRBV20-1, with TRBD2 identical over 10 bases. The CDR3 spans 14 residues. CDR1 and CDR2 (germline): DFQATT, SNEGSKA (reference sequence). The junction had 10 bases not matched to a gene; V was cut back by 6 bases and J by 8 bases. As DNA, the CDR3 is TGCAGTGCCCCCAAGCGGGGGGGCCTCTATGAGCAGTTCTTC. It encodes CSAPKRGGLYEQFF.

This clonotype was detected many times. V usage is TRBV14 and J usage is TRBJ1-5; weak D call: TRBD1 (5 bases). Germline loops: CDR1 SGHDN, CDR2 FVKESK. The CDR3 is 15 amino acids. V was clipped by 6 bases and J by 2 bases, with 14 bases between them. The CDR3 DNA follows: TGTGCCAGCAGGGTCGGGCGGGGCGGCAATCAGCCCCAGCATTTT. It yields the protein CASRVGRGGNQPQHF.

The CDR3 DNA follows: TGCGCCAGAAGCCCGGGTGGGATAGCGGGGGGGCAGACCGAGCAGTACTTC. This sequence encodes CARSPGGIAGGQTEQYF. V gene TRBV5-1 combines with J gene TRBJ2-7; the match to TRBD2 covers 11 bases. The CDR3 has 17 amino acids. Germline V CDR1 and CDR2: SGHRS, YFSETQ. The V gene end was trimmed by 8 bases and the J gene end by 6 bases; junction bases not matched to a gene: 19.

In this sample, this clonotype turned up many times. This chain's CDR3 is CASRPIPFAAYEQYF. The DNA for the CDR3 is TGCGCCAGCAGACCTATTCCGTTCGCGGCCTACGAGCAGTACTTC. This sequence joins TRBV5-1 and TRBJ2-7; D unresolved. This CDR3 contains 15 residues. In germline, CDR1 is SGHRS, CDR2 YFSETQ. Trimming shortened V by 5 bases and J by 2 bases, and 17 bases separated the two germline ends.

The gene calls are TRBV5-1 and TRBJ1-6; D not certain. The CDR3 has 15 residues. The germline V gene has CDR1 SGHRS and CDR2 YFSETQ. V lost 0 bases to trimming and J lost 11 bases, with 15 bases between them. CDR3 DNA sequence: TGCGCCAGCAGCTTGGAGGACCCCATTCTGACACCCCTCCACTTT. Its protein product is CASSLEDPILTPLHF. The complete variable domain, with remaining parts taken from reference TRBV5-1 and TRBJ1-6, reads KAGVTQTPRYLIKTRGQQVTLSCSPISGHRSVSWYQQTPGQGLQFLFEYFSETQRNKGNFPGRFSGRQFSNSRSEMNVSTLELGDSALYLCASSLEDPILTPLHFGNGTRLTVT.

This clonotype was observed many times. This chain links TRBV5-1 with TRBJ2-2; D gene uncertain. This CDR3 is built from 15 residues. V shed 5 bases and J shed 3 bases, with 14 bases lying between them. Germline V lookup: CDR1 SGHRS, CDR2 YFSETQ. The CDR3 DNA reads as TGCGCCAGCAGTATCCAGGTCCAGGACACCGGGGAGCTGTTTTTT. Amino acid sequence: CASSIQVQDTGELFF. Filled out from reference TRBV5-1 and TRBJ2-2, the complete variable domain reads KAGVTQTPRYLIKTRGQQVTLSCSPISGHRSVSWYQQTPGQGLQFLFEYFSETQRNKGNFPGRFSGRQFSNSRSEMNVSTLELGDSALYLCASSIQVQDTGELFFGEGSRLTVL.

Ten or more counts support this clonotype. This chain links TRBV20-1 with TRBJ2-7; perhaps TRBD2 as D (7 bases). The CDR3 is made up of 15 amino acids. From germline, CDR1 is DFQATT and CDR2 SNEGSKA (reference sequence). Trimming left V 1 base short and J 3 bases short, with 16 bases between. The CDR3 reads CSARVFLRGHYEQYF. The CDR3 nucleotides read TGCAGTGCTAGAGTCTTTCTGCGGGGGCACTACGAGCAGTACTTC.

There are many counts of this clonotype. The chain carries TRBV20-1 and TRBJ1-3; D uncertain. CDR1 is DFQATT and CDR2 is SNEGSKA in the germline V gene (reference sequence). The V and J ends lost 1 base and 4 bases respectively, with 5 bases between them. The CDR3 is 12 residues long. DNA of the CDR3: TGCAGTGCTAGAGGTGGGGGAAACACCATATATTTT. Residues: CSARGGGNTIYF.

There are many counts of this clonotype. The chain couples TRBV20-1 to TRBJ2-3, with TRBD1 as a possible D gene (6 bases). Germline V gene lookup returns CDR1 DFQATT and CDR2 SNEGSKA (reference sequence). CDR3 size: 15 residues. Between the trimmed V and J ends, which lost 8 bases and 2 bases, there was a span of 20 bases. CDR3 in DNA: TGCAGTACTGAGACGGGACAACAGATCACAGATACGCAGTATTTT. It translates to CSTETGQQITDTQYF.

This clonotype has ten or more counts. The J gene is TRBJ1-6, the V gene TRBV20-1; 7 nucleotides match TRBD1. The CDR3 is 16 residues long. The germline gives CDR1 DFQATT, CDR2 SNEGSKA (reference sequence). J was trimmed by 7 bases and V by 2 bases; bases with no gene match: 11. The CDR3 protein is CSARWALGQRNSPLHF. Here the CDR3 DNA reads TGCAGTGCTAGATGGGCCTTGGGACAGCGGAATTCACCCCTCCACTTT.

This clonotype was found many times. In DNA form, the CDR3 reads TGCAGTGCTAAAGACCGGACAGGGAACTACGAGCAGTACTTC. It specifies CSAKDRTGNYEQYF. This chain joins TRBV20-1 and TRBJ2-7, with 8 bases aligning to TRBD1. There are 14 residues in the CDR3. The trim removed 4 bases at V and 3 bases at J, leaving 8 bases unmatched. Looked up from germline, CDR1 is DFQATT and CDR2 is SNEGSKA (reference sequence).

This clonotype is labeled as medium-sized. The gene calls are TRBV9 and TRBJ2-3, with TRBD2 as a possible D gene (6 bases). CDR3 length equals 15 residues. The V gene's germline CDR1 is SGDLS and CDR2 YYNGEE. The V end was cut by 3 bases, the J end by 2 bases, with 13 bases between. The CDR3 DNA reads TGTGCCAGCAGCGATCTCCGGGACTTCACAGATACGCAGTATTTT. Its protein product is CASSDLRDFTDTQYF.

This clonotype was counted many times. The V call is TRBV7-2, the J call TRBJ2-1, with D possibly being TRBD2 (5 bases). The CDR3 totals 15 residues. CDR1 SGHTA and CDR2 FQGNSA come from the germline V gene. V was trimmed by 4 bases and J by 7 bases, leaving 17 bases between them. CDR3 amino acids: CASSWKSGRLNEQFF. The CDR3 DNA follows: TGTGCCAGCAGCTGGAAAAGCGGCAGGTTGAATGAGCAGTTCTTC.

This clonotype rates as medium-sized (0.01 to 0.1%). The V gene is TRBV20-1, the J gene TRBJ1-4; D gene unclear. Germline assignment: CDR1 DFQATT and CDR2 SNEGSKA (reference sequence). The V end was cut by 5 bases, the J end by 3 bases, with 7 bases between. The CDR3 has 12 amino acids. The CDR3 loop reads CSAGGSNEKLFF. In nucleotides, the CDR3 is TGCAGTGCTGGAGGGTCTAATGAAAAACTGTTTTTT.

There are a few counts of this clonotype. The V gene is TRBV5-1, the J gene TRBJ1-4; TRBD1 matches at 7 bases. Germline V gene sequence: CDR1 SGHRS, CDR2 YFSETQ. The junction had 9 bases not matched to a gene; V was cut back by 4 bases and J by 6 bases. The CDR3 runs 15 residues. The CDR3 sequence is CASSLQGSEDEKLFF. The CDR3, as DNA: TGCGCCAGCAGCCTACAGGGGTCGGAAGATGAAAAACTGTTTTTT.

This clonotype has at least ten counts. The chain couples TRBV18 to TRBJ1-2; unclear D gene. Per germline, CDR1 KGHSH and CDR2 LQKENI. This CDR3 contains 13 residues. V dropped 3 bases and J dropped 2 bases, with 7 bases sitting between them. The CDR3 DNA sequence: TGTGCCAGCTCACCGCCGGGAAACTATGGCTACACCTTC. Its translation: CASSPPGNYGYTF.

This clonotype was observed many times. This chain connects TRBV20-1 to TRBJ1-5; no firm D call. This CDR3 contains 14 residues. Germline CDR1 DFQATT, CDR2 SNEGSKA (reference sequence). Trimming took off 3 bases at V and 2 bases at J, with 11 bases between the two ends. The CDR3 protein is CSARSGKGNQPQHF. The CDR3 DNA reads as TGCAGTGCTAGGTCCGGGAAAGGCAATCAGCCCCAGCATTTT.

This clonotype counts as medium-sized (0.01 to 0.1%). The chain employs TRBV20-1 and TRBJ1-2, with D maybe TRBD1 (6 bases). The CDR3 sequence is 14 residues long. The germline CDR1 and CDR2 sequences are DFQATT and SNEGSKA (reference sequence). Trimming took 1 base from V and 7 from J, leaving 16 bases between them. The CDR3 coding sequence is TGCAGTGCTAGAGGGGCGGGGGGGCGGACTGGCTACACCTTC. This translates into CSARGAGGRTGYTF.

As for this clonotype: A read error may explain this, as a much larger clone is one base away. This rearrangement joins TRBV10-1 to TRBJ2-3, with a tentative D call TRBD2 (6 bases). V lost 2 bases and J lost 4, with 22 bases in between. The CDR3 runs to 18 residues. Germline CDR1 WNHNN, CDR2 SYGVQD (reference sequence). In DNA, the CDR3 is TGCGCCAGCAGTGAGCCCCGAGCGGAGAAAGGAGGGGCAGATACGCAGTATTTT. Protein product: CASSEPRAEKGGADTQYF.

This clonotype was detected ten times or more. The chain combines TRBV3-1 with TRBJ2-1; TRBD2 matches at 7 bases. J gave up 5 bases and V 4 bases, and 2 bases lay outside the gene matches. CDR1 is LGHDT, CDR2 YNNKEL, per germline (reference sequence). The CDR3 sequence is 13 residues long. The CDR3 coding sequence is TGTGCCAGCAGCCTCGGGACTAACAATGAGCAGTTCTTC. Its protein is CASSLGTNNEQFF.

This clonotype was detected ten times or more. V gene TRBV5-1 combines with J gene TRBJ1-2; 8 nucleotides align to TRBD1. The CDR3 loop spans 13 amino acids. V shed 0 bases, J shed 8 bases, and the junction held 3 bases outside the gene matches. Germline V gene sequence: CDR1 SGHRS, CDR2 YFSETQ. The CDR3 protein is CASSLVGTGGYTF. The CDR3 coding sequence is TGCGCCAGCAGCTTGGTGGGGACAGGAGGCTACACCTTC.

This clonotype was observed at least ten times. The V call is TRBV20-1, the J call TRBJ2-7; 8 bases match TRBD2. Unmatched junction bases numbered 6, after V lost 2 bases and J lost 3 bases. This CDR3 has 14 amino acids. The germline CDR1 and CDR2 sequences are DFQATT and SNEGSKA (reference sequence). The CDR3 protein is CSARSAGGSYEQYF. In nucleotides, the CDR3 is TGCAGTGCTAGATCGGCGGGGGGAAGCTACGAGCAGTACTTC.

This clonotype was observed many times. The V and J genes are TRBV20-1 and TRBJ2-1; D possibly corresponds to TRBD1 (6 bases). V was shortened by 2 bases and J by 4 bases, with 18 bases between the two germline ends. The CDR3 is 16 residues long. The V gene's germline CDR1 is DFQATT and CDR2 SNEGSKA (reference sequence). CDR3 sequence (DNA): TGCAGTGCTAGACCCGACAGGACTTACCCTTACAATGAGCAGTTCTTC. This encodes CSARPDRTYPYNEQFF.

This clonotype was detected many times. The chain combines TRBV7-2 with TRBJ2-3; 11 bases match TRBD2. V shed 2 bases, J shed 7 bases, and the junction held 8 bases outside the gene matches. Germline CDR1 and CDR2: SGHTA and FQGNSA. The CDR3 loop spans 16 amino acids. The CDR3 spells CASSLTLAGGRNTQYF. CDR3 coding DNA: TGTGCCAGCAGCTTAACTTTAGCGGGGGGGCGAAATACGCAGTATTTT.